This TCR beta chain was retrieved from a study of response to subunit inactivated influenza vaccine. The V gene end was trimmed by 1 base and the J gene end by 5 bases; junction bases not matched to a gene: 2. The CDR3 length is 14 residues. From germline, CDR1 is LGHNA and CDR2 YSLEER. TCRdb passed the RT-PCR reads through MiXCR, listing each CDR3 protein once. This table holds about 180,000 distinct CDR3 sequences, 9.2% found once. This specimen was non-naive T cells sorted from PBMCs, taken on the day of vaccination. V is TRBV4-3 and J is TRBJ2-7; 10 bases line up with TRBD1. This receptor was taken from a man in his fifties or sixties who received an inactivated influenza vaccine. This chain's CDR3 is CASSQGTGGNEQYF. CDR3 bases: TGCGCCAGCAGCCAAGGGACAGGGGGAAACGAGCAGTACTTC.